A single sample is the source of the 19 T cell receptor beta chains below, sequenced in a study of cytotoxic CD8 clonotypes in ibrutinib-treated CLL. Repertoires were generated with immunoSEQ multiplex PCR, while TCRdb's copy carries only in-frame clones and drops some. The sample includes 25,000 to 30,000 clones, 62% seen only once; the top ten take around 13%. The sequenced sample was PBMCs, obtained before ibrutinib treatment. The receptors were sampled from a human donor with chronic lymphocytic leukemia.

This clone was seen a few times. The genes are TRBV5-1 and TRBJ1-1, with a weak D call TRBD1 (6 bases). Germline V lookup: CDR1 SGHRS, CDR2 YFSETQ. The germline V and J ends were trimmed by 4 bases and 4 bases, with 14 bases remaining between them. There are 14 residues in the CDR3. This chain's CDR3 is CASSLGQSGTEAFF. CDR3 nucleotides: TGCGCCAGCAGCCTAGGACAGAGCGGCACTGAAGCTTTCTTT.

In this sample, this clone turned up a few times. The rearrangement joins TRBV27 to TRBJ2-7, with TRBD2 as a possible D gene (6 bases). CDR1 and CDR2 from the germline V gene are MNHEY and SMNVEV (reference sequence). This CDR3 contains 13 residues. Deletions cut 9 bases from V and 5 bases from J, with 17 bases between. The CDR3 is CAREGSKTNEQYF. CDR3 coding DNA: TGTGCCAGGGAGGGGTCGAAGACGAACGAGCAGTACTTC.

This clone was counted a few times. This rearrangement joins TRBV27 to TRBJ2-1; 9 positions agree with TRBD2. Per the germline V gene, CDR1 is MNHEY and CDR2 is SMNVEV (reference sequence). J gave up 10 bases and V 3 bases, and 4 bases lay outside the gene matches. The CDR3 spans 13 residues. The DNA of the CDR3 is TGTGCCAGCAGTTTGGTAGCGGGAGTGGAGCAGTTCTTC. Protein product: CASSLVAGVEQFF.

The CDR3 loop is CASSPYGAGERGNQPQHF. The CDR3, as DNA: TGTGCCAGCAGCCCTTATGGGGCAGGGGAGAGGGGCAATCAGCCCCAGCATTTT. The chain links TRBV28 to TRBJ1-5; D perhaps matches TRBD1 (6 bases). Germline V gene sequence: CDR1 MDHEN, CDR2 SYDVKM. The CDR3 has 18 residues. V was cut by 6 bases and J by 2 bases, with 23 bases left in between. The full variable domain, in which reference TRBV28 and TRBJ1-5 provide the parts outside the CDR3, is DVKVTQSSRYLVKRTGEKVFLECVQDMDHENMFWYRQDPGLGLRLIYFSYDVKMKEKGDIPEGYSVSREKKERFSLILESASTNQTSMYLCASSPYGAGERGNQPQHFGDGTRLSIL.

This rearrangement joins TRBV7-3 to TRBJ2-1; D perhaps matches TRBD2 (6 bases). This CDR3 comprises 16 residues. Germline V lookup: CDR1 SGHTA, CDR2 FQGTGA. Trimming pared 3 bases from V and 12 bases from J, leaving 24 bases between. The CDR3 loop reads CASSFNRDSQEGRQFF. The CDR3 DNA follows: TGTGCCAGCAGCTTTAACCGGGACTCCCAGGAGGGTAGGCAGTTCTTC.

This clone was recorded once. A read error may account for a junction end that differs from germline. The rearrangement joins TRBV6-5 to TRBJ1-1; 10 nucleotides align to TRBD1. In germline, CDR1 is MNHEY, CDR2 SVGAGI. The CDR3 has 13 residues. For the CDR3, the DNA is TGTGTCAGCGAGGACAGGGGGGAGACTGAAGCTTTCTTT. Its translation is CVSEDRGETEAFF.

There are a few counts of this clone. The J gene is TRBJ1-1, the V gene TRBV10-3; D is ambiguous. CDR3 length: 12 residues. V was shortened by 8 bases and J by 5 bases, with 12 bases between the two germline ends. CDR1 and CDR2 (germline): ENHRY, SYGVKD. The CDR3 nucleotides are TGTGCCATCGGAGGCGATGGGACTGAAGCTTTCTTT. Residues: CAIGGDGTEAFF.

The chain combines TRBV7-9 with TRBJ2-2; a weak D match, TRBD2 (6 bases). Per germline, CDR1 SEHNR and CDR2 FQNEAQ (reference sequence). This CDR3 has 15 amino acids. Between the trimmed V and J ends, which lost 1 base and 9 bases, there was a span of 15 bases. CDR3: CASSLDPAGPRELFF. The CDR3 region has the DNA TGTGCCAGCAGCTTAGATCCGGCGGGGCCACGGGAGCTGTTTTTT.

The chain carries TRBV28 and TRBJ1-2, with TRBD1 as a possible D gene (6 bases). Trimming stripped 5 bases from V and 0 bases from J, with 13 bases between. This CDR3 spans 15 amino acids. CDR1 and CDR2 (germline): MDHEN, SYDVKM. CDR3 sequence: CASSTGGPPNYGYTF. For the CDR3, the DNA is TGTGCCAGCAGTACTGGGGGGCCCCCTAACTATGGCTACACCTTC.

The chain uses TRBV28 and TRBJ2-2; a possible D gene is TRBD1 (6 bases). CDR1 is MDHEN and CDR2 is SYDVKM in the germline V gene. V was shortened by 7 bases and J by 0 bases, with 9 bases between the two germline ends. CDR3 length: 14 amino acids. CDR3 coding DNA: TGTGCCAGCAAGTGGACAGCGAACACCGGGGAGCTGTTTTTT. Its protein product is CASKWTANTGELFF.

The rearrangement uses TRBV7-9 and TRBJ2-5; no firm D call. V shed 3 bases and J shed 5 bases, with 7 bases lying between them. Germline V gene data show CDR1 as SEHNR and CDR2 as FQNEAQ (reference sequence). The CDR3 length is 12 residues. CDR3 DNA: TGTGCCAGCAGCTTGGCTAGGGAGACCCAGTACTTC. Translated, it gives CASSLARETQYF.

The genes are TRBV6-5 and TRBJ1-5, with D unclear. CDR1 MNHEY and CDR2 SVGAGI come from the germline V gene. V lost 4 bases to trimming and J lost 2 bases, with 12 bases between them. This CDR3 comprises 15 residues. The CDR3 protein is CASSSGIWGNQPQHF. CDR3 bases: TGTGCCAGCAGTTCCGGGATTTGGGGCAATCAGCCCCAGCATTTT.

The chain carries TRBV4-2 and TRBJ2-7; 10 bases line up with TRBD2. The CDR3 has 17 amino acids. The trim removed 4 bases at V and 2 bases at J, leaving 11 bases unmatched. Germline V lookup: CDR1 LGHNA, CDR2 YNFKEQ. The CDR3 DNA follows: TGTGCCAGCAGCCCCCAGCACGCTAGCGGGGGTACCTACGAGCAGTACTTC. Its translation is CASSPQHASGGTYEQYF.

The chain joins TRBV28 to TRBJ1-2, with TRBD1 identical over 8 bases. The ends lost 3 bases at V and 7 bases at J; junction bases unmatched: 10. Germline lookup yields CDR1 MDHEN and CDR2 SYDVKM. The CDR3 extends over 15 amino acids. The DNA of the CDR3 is TGTGCCAGCAGTTTGCACGGCAGGGGGCATGGTGGCTACACCTTC. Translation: CASSLHGRGHGGYTF.

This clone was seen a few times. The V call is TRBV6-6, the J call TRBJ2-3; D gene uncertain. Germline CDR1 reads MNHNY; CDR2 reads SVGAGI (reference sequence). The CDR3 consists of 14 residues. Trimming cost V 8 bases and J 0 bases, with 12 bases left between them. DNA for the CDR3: TGTGCCAGCCGCGGAGTCACTAGCACAGATACGCAGTATTTT. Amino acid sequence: CASRGVTSTDTQYF.

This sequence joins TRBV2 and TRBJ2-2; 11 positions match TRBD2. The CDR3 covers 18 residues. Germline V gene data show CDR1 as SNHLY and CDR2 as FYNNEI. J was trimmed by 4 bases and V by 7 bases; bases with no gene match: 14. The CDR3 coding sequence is TGTGCCAGCACGGAAAACGAGGCTAGCGGGGGGTCCACCGGGGAGCTGTTTTTT. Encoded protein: CASTENEASGGSTGELFF.

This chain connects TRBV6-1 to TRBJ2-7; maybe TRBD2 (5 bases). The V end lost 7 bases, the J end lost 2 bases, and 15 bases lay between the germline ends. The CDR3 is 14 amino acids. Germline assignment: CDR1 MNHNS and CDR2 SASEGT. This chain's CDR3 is CASNRLPQPYEQYF. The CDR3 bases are TGTGCCAGCAATAGACTACCGCAGCCCTACGAGCAGTACTTC.

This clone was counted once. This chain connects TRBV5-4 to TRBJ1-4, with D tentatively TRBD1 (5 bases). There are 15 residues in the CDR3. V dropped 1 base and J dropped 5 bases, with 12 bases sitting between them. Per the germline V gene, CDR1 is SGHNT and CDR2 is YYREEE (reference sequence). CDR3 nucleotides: TGTGCCAGCAGCTTGAGGGAAGGGGAGAATGAAAAACTGTTTTTT. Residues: CASSLREGENEKLFF.

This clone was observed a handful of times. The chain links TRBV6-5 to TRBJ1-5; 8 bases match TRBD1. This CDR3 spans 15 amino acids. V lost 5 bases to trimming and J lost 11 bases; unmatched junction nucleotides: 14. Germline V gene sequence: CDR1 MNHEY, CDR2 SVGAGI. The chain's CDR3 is CASSTGQGGVLAQHF. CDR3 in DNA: TGTGCCAGCAGTACTGGACAGGGTGGCGTCTTGGCCCAGCATTTT.